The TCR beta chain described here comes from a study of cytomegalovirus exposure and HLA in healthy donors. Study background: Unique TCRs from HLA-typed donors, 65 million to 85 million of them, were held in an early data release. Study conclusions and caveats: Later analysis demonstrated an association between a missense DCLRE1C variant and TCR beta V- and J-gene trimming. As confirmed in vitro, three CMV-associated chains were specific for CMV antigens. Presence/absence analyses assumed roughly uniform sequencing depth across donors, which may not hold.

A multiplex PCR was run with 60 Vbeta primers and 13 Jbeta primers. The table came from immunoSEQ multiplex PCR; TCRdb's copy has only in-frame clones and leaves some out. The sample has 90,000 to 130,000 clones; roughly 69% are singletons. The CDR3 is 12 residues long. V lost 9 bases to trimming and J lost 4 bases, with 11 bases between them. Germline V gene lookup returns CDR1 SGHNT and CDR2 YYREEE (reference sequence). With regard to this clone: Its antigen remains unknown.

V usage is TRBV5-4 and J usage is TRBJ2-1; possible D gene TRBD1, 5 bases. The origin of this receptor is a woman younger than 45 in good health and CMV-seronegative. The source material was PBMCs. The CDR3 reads CATQTEYNEQFF. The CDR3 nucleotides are TGTGCCACCCAGACAGAGTACAATGAGCAGTTCTTC.